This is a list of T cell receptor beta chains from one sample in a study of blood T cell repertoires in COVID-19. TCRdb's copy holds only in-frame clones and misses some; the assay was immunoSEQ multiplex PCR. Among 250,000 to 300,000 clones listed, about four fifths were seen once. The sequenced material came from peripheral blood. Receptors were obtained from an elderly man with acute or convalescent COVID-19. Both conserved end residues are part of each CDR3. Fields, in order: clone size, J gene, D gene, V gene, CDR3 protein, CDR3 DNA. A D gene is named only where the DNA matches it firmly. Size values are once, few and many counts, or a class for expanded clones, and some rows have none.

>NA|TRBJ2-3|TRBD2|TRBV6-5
CASNKRERRADTQYF
TGTGCCAGCAACAAGCGGGAGAGGAGGGCAGATACGCAGTATTTT
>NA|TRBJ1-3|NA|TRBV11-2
CASSFWGLEGNTIYF
TGTGCCAGCAGCTTTTGGGGGCTGGAAGGAAACACCATATATTTT
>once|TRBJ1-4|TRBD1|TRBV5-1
CASSSQGGAGKLFF
TGCGCCAGCAGCTCTCAGGGGGGCGCCGGGAAACTGTTTTTT
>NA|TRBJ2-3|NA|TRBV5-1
CASSLLVAPTDTQYF
TGCGCCAGCAGCCTACTAGTTGCCCCCACAGATACGCAGTATTTT
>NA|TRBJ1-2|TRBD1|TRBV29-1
CSVEGQGYGYTF
TGCAGCGTTGAAGGACAGGGGTATGGCTACACCTTC
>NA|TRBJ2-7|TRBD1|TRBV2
CASRLGGQGYEQYF
TGTGCCAGCAGGCTGGGGGGACAGGGTTACGAGCAGTACTTC
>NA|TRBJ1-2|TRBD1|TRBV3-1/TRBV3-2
CASSNDRGAGYTF
TGTGCCAGCAGCAACGACAGGGGTGCCGGCTACACCTTC
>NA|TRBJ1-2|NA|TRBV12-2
CASRLENDRNYGYTF
TGTGCAAGTCGCTTAGAGAATGACAGGAACTATGGCTACACCTTC
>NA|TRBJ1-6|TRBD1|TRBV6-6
CASSYRDRVGSPLHF
TGTGCCAGCAGTTACCGAGACAGGGTGGGTTCACCCCTCCACTTT
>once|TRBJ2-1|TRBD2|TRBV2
CASTSDGEGLYNEQFF
TGTGCCAGCACTAGTGATGGTGAGGGACTATACAATGAGCAGTTCTTC
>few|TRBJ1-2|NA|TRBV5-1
CASSPRTEPNYGYTF
TGCGCCAGCAGCCCTAGGACAGAACCTAACTATGGCTACACCTTC
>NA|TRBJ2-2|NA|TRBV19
CASEDYTGELFF
TGTGCCAGTGAGGATTACACCGGGGAGCTGTTTTTT
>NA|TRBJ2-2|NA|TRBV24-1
CATSEDTSTGELFF
TGTGCCACCAGTGAGGACACTTCGACCGGGGAGCTGTTTTTT
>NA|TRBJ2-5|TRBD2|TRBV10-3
CAISLGLAGGPTVIEETQYF
TGTGCCATCAGTTTGGGACTAGCGGGGGGGCCTACGGTCATTGAAGAGACCCAGTACTTC
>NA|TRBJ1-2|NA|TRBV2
CASRVGQPPSYGYTF
TGTGCCAGCAGGGTCGGACAGCCGCCCTCCTATGGCTACACCTTC
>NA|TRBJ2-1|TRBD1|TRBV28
CASSSQGVTGNEQFF
TGTGCCAGCAGTTCGCAGGGGGTGACGGGAAATGAGCAGTTCTTC
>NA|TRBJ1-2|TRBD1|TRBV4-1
CASSQGGVDRETYGYTF
TGCGCCAGCAGCCAAGGGGGCGTAGACAGGGAAACCTATGGCTACACCTTC
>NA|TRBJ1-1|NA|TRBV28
CASRPRVGQALNTEAFF
TGTGCCAGCAGACCCCGAGTTGGGCAAGCACTGAACACTGAAGCTTTCTTT
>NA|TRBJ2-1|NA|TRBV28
CASSSRTGYNEQFF
TGTGCCAGCAGTTCGCGGACTGGTTACAATGAGCAGTTCTTC
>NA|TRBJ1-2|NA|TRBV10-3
CAISEPVGSRHGYTF
TGTGCCATCAGTGAGCCGGTGGGCTCTCGGCATGGCTACACCTTC
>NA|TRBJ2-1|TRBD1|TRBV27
CASSLEGTGAYNEQFF
TGTGCCAGCAGTTTAGAGGGGACAGGGGCCTACAATGAGCAGTTCTTC